Below, one T cell receptor (beta chain) is given with its context. Its antigen is undetermined. Cultured CD4+ T cell DNA underwent sequencing with the Oncomine TCR Beta short-read assay. A single record per CDR3 protein comes from TCRdb applying MiXCR to the PCR reads. The data contain tens of thousands of distinct CDR3 sequences, approximately 67% of them seen just once; the ten biggest clones take up roughly 16%. CDR3 length: 13 residues. Germline CDR1 and CDR2: SGHDN and FVKESK. Deletions cut 1 base from V and 4 bases from J, with 7 bases between. This entry belongs to a study of vaccination and CD4 T cells after COVID-19. As for the study in general: In the convalescent cohort, there were six males and four females, two of them Hispanic. Ranging from 14 to 241, the interval between dose two and post-vaccine sampling had a median of 72 days. From HCoV-229E, HCoV-OC43, HCoV-NL63 and SARS-CoV-2, overlapping spike peptides were used to stimulate the cells.

Treatment indicated: approximately 9-day PBMC culture with coronavirus spike peptide pools or control peptides (ViraFEST assay). Half the growth medium was swapped for new IL-2 medium on days 3 and 7. Sample: CD4+ T cells from blood, cultured in vitro, taken after SARS-CoV-2 vaccination. The V call is TRBV14, the J call TRBJ1-2, with D tentatively TRBD1 (5 bases). The sequence was obtained from a human donor who received a COVID-19 vaccine. The CDR3 coding sequence is TGTGCCAGCAGCCAAGGGGGCGGCTATGGCTACACCTTC. This gives the protein CASSQGGGYGYTF.